A single sample gave rise to the 14 T cell receptor beta chains below, sequenced in a study of blood T cell repertoires in COVID-19 (dated by TCRdb to 2019 to 2021). The method was the immunoSEQ multiplex PCR assay. Held by TCRdb, this immuneACCESS table contains in-frame sequences only and omits some clones. Under half of the omission traces to an unresolved V gene where checked; the cause of the rest is unknown. The sample includes some 120,000 clones, with about 80% observed a single time. Over 15% of the sample is held by the ten biggest clonotypes. The specimen was peripheral blood. The receptor set was obtained from a woman between 50 and 59 years old with acute or convalescent COVID-19.

V and J are TRBV6-1 and TRBJ1-1, with unresolved D. This CDR3 is built from 12 residues. V lost 2 bases to trimming and J lost 3 bases, with 4 bases between them. The germline V gene has CDR1 MNHNS and CDR2 SASEGT. Here the CDR3 DNA reads TGTGCCAGCAGTGAACACTACACTGAAGCTTTCTTT. Translated, it gives CASSEHYTEAFF.

This clone has a handful of counts. This sequence joins TRBV2 and TRBJ2-2; TRBD1 matches 9 bases. The CDR3 is 18 residues long. In germline, CDR1 is SNHLY, CDR2 FYNNEI. The junction had 9 bases not matched to a gene; V was cut back by 1 base and J by 3 bases. The CDR3 loop is CASSEVVGTGYDTGELFF. CDR3 in DNA: TGTGCCAGCAGTGAAGTAGTTGGGACAGGGTACGACACCGGGGAGCTGTTTTTT.

The genes are TRBV14 and TRBJ1-6; 8 bases are shared with TRBD1. CDR3 size: 14 residues. V was pared by 5 bases and J by 10 bases, with 7 bases of the junction left unmatched. Germline V lookup: CDR1 SGHDN, CDR2 FVKESK. CDR3 DNA: TGTGCCAGCAGCGTGGACAGGGCCGCCTCACCCCTCCACTTT. It encodes CASSVDRAASPLHF.

The genes are TRBV29-1 and TRBJ1-1; 7 nucleotides align to TRBD1. V was pared by 6 bases and J by 13 bases, with 17 bases of the junction left unmatched. Germline-derived CDR1 and CDR2 are SQVTM and ANQGSEA. This CDR3 comprises 13 residues. This chain's CDR3 is CSVRGVDREYGFF. CDR3 nucleotide sequence: TGCAGCGTGAGGGGGGTTGACAGGGAGTACGGTTTCTTT. Together with reference TRBV29-1 and TRBJ1-1, the CDR3 gives the full variable domain: SAVISQKPSRDICQRGTSLTIQCQVDSQVTMMFWYRQQPGQSLTLIATANQGSEATYESGFVIDKFPISRPNLTFSTLTVSNMSPEDSSIYLCSVRGVDREYGFFGQGTRLTVV.

The genes are TRBV29-1 and TRBJ1-2; D gene uncertain. There are 11 residues in the CDR3. From germline, CDR1 is SQVTM and CDR2 ANQGSEA. Trimming left V 6 bases short and J 7 bases short, with 12 bases between. In DNA, the CDR3 is TGCAGCGTCGGGTTACTAGGTGGCTACACCTTC. It specifies CSVGLLGGYTF.

The chain carries TRBV3-1 (or the pseudogene TRBV3-2) and TRBJ2-1, with 8 positions matching TRBD1. Looked up from germline, CDR1 is LGHDT and CDR2 is YNNKEL (reference sequence). Trimming cost V 4 bases and J 5 bases; bases outside gene matches: 10. CDR3 size: 16 residues. CDR3 region: CASSLRQGTGNNEQFF. CDR3 coding DNA: TGTGCCAGCAGCCTCCGACAGGGGACGGGGAACAATGAGCAGTTCTTC.

This clone was detected a few times. This chain uses TRBV5-1 with TRBJ2-5, with TRBD2 identical over 14 bases. The CDR3 spans 15 residues. Looked up from germline, CDR1 is SGHRS and CDR2 is YFSETQ. With V trimmed by 6 bases and J by 5 bases, 6 bases remained unmatched. CDR3 sequence: CASTMTSGGAETQYF. The DNA of the CDR3 is TGCGCCAGCACTATGACTAGCGGGGGGGCGGAGACCCAGTACTTC.

The rearrangement joins TRBV6-1 to TRBJ2-3; weak D call: TRBD1 (6 bases). Looked up from germline, CDR1 is MNHNS and CDR2 is SASEGT. Trimming stripped 1 base from V and 3 bases from J, with 11 bases between. The CDR3 loop spans 15 amino acids. The CDR3 reads CASSEGVRGTDTQYF. The CDR3 DNA reads TGTGCCAGCAGTGAAGGGGTCAGGGGTACAGATACGCAGTATTTT.

This clone has only one observation. V is TRBV19 and J is TRBJ1-6, with 9 bases fitting TRBD1. Germline CDR1 LNHDA, CDR2 SQIVND (reference sequence). V dropped 8 bases and J dropped 8; count of bases not matched to a gene: 4. This CDR3 contains 13 residues. The CDR3 loop is CASGDRADSPLHF. The CDR3 DNA is TGTGCCAGTGGGGACAGGGCAGATTCACCCCTCCACTTT.

In this sample, this clone turned up a few times. V gene TRBV18 combines with J gene TRBJ2-1, with 9 bases that match TRBD2. This CDR3 spans 15 amino acids. Germline trimming cut 1 base from V and 7 bases from J; bases unmatched to any gene: 5. Per the germline V gene, CDR1 is KGHSH and CDR2 is LQKENI. This chain's CDR3 is CASSPLSGGMNEQFF. The CDR3 coding sequence is TGTGCCAGCTCACCACTGAGCGGGGGGATGAATGAGCAGTTCTTC.

The chain couples TRBV11-3 to TRBJ2-7; 7 bases match TRBD1. The V gene end was trimmed by 6 bases and the J gene end by 5 bases; junction bases not matched to a gene: 4. This CDR3 is built from 12 residues. Germline CDR1 and CDR2: SGHNT and YENEEA. The DNA for the CDR3 is TGTGCCAGCAGTTCCACAGGGGACGAGCAGTACTTC. It codes for CASSSTGDEQYF.

The chain couples TRBV20-1 to TRBJ1-1; D unclear. Trimming pared 3 bases from V and 7 bases from J, leaving 18 bases between. The CDR3 runs 14 residues. Germline V gene sequence: CDR1 DFQATT, CDR2 SNEGSKA (reference sequence). Written as DNA, the CDR3 is TGCAGTGCTAGTGATCAGAATCTTATCAGTGAAGCTTTCTTT. The encoded protein is CSASDQNLISEAFF.

This clone has only a few counts. The chain is built from TRBV7-2 and TRBJ2-1; maybe TRBD2 (5 bases). Trimming shortened V by 3 bases and J by 5 bases, and 8 bases separated the two germline ends. Germline V CDR1 and CDR2: SGHTA, FQGNSA. The CDR3 is 13 amino acids. CDR3 coding DNA: TGTGCCAGCAGCTTTCCCGGGAACAATGAGCAGTTCTTC. Translation gives CASSFPGNNEQFF.

A few counts support this clone. The chain employs TRBV11-2 and TRBJ1-2; D gene uncertain. Germline V lookup: CDR1 SGHAT, CDR2 FQNNGV. This CDR3 has 13 residues. V was trimmed by 4 bases and J by 1 base, leaving 7 bases between them. This chain's CDR3 is CASSSGVNYGYTF. The CDR3 DNA reads TGTGCCAGCAGCTCGGGAGTTAACTATGGCTACACCTTC.